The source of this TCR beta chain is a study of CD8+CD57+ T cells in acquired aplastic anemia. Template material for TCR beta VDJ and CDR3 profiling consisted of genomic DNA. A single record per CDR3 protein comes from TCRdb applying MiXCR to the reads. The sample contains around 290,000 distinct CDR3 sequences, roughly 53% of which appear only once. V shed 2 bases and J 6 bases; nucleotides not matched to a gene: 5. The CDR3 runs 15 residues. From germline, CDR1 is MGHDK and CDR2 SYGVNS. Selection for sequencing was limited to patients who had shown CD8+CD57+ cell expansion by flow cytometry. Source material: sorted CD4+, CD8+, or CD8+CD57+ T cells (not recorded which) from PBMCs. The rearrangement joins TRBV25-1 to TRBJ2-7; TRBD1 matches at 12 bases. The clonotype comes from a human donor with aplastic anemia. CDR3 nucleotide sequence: TGTGCCAGCAGTGAACAGGGACAGGGGGCGCGCGAGCAGTACTTC. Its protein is CASSEQGQGAREQYF.